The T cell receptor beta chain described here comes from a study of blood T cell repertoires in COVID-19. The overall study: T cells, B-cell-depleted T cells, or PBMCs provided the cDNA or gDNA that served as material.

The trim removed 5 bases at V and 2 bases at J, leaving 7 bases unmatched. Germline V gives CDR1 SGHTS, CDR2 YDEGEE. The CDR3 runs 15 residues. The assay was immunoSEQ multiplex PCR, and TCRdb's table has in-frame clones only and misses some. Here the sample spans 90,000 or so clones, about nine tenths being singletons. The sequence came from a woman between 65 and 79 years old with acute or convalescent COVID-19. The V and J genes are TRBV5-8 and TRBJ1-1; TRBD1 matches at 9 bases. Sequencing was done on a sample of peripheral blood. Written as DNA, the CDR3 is TGTGCCAGCAGACGGGACAGGGAGGGAAACACTGAAGCTTTCTTT. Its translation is CASRRDREGNTEAFF.